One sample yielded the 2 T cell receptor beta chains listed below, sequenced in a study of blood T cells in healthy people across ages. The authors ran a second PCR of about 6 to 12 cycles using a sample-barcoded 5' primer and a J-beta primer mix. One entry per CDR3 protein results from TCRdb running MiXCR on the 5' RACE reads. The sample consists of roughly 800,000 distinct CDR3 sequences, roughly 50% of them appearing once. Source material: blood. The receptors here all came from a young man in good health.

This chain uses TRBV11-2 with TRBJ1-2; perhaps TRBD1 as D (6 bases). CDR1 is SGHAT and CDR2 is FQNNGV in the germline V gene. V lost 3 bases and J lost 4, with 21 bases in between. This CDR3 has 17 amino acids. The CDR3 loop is CASSFSRFLGAAYGYTF. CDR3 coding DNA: TGTGCCAGCAGCTTCTCACGGTTTCTGGGGGCGGCCTATGGCTACACCTTC.

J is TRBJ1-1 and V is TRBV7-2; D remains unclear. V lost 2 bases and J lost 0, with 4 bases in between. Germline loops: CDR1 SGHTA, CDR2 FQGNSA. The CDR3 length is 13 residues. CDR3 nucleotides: TGTGCCAGCAGCTTATACGTGAACACTGAAGCTTTCTTT. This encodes CASSLYVNTEAFF. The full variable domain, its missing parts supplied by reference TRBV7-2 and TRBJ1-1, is GAGVSQSPSNKVTEKGKDVELRCDPISGHTALYWYRQSLGQGLEFLIYFQGNSAPDKSGLPSDRFSAERTGGSVSTLTIQRTQQEDSAVYLCASSLYVNTEAFFGQGTRLTVV.